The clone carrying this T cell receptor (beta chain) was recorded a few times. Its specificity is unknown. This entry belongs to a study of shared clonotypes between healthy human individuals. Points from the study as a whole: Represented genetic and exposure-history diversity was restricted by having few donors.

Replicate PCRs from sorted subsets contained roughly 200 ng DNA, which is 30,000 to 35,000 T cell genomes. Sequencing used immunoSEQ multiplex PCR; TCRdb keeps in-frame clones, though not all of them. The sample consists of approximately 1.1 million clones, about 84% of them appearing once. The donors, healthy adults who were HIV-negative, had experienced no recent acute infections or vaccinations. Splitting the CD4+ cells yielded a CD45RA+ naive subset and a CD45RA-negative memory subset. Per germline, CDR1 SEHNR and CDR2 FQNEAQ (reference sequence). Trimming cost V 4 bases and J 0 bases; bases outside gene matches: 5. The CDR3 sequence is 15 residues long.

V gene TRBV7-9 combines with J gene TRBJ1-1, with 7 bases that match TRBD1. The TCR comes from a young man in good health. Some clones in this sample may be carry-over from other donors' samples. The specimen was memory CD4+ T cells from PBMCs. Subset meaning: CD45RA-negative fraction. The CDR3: CASSSRQGMNTEAFF. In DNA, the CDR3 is TGTGCCAGCAGCTCACGACAGGGAATGAACACTGAAGCTTTCTTT.